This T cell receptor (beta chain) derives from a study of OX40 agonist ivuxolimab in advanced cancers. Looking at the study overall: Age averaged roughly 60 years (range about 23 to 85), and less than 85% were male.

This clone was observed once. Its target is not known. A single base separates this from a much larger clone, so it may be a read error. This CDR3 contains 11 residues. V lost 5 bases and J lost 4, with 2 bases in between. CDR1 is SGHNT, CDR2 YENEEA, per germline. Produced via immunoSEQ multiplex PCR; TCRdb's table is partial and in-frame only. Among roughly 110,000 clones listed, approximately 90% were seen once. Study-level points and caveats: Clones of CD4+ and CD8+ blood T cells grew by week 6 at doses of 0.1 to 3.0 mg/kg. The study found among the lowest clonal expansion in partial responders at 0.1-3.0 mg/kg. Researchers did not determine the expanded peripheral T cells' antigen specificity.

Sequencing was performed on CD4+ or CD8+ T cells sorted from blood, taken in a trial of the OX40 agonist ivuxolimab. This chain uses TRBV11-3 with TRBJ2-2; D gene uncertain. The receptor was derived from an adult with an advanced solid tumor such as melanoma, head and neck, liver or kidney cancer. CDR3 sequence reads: CASSVTGELFF. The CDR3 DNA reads TGTGCCAGCAGCGTCACCGGGGAGCTGTTTTTT.